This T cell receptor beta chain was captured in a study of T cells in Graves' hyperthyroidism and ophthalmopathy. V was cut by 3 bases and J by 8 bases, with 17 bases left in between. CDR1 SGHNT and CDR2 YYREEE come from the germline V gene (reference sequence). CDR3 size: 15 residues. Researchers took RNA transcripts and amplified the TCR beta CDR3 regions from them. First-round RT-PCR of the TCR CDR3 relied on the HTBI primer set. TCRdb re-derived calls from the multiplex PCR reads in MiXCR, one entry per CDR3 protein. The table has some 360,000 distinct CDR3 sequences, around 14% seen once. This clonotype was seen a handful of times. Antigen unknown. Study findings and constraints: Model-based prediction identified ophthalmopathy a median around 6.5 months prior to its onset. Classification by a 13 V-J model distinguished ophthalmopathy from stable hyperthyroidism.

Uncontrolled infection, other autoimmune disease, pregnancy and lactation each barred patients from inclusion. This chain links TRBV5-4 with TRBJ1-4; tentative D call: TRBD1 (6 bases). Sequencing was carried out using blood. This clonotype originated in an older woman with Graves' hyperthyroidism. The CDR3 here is CASSSQQGQGEKLFF. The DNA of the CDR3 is TGTGCCAGCAGCTCCCAGCAGGGGCAGGGGGAAAAACTGTTTTTT.